This TCR beta chain originates from a study of cytomegalovirus exposure and HLA in healthy donors. Background on the study: There were 117 million unique TCR beta sequences, drawn from about 200 million T cells, in an earlier analysis. Study conclusions and caveats: An assumption of roughly uniform sequencing depth across donors underlay the presence/absence analyses. Sequencing likely generated an artifact that appeared as a cluster of highly shared sequence variants. Later analysis identified several of the most significant clusters that appeared linked to common viral pathogens.

Researchers ran the PCR with 60 Vbeta and 13 Jbeta primers. Clones were sequenced by immunoSEQ multiplex PCR, and TCRdb holds only the in-frame ones, with some missing. The table counts approximately 72,000 clones; 2.5% to 3% lies in the top ten. The ends lost 5 bases at V and 4 bases at J; junction bases unmatched: 10. Germline V gene data show CDR1 as MDHEN and CDR2 as SYDVKM. The CDR3 is made up of 16 amino acids. Comments on this clone: Its antigen is as yet unknown.

This receptor was identified in a man between 40 and 49 years old in good health and CMV-seronegative. Material for sequencing was PBMCs. V gene TRBV28 combines with J gene TRBJ1-2; 10 positions agree with TRBD1. CDR3 DNA sequence: TGTGCCAGCAGTACACTCCGGGACAGGGGAATCTATGGCTACACCTTC. This codes for CASSTLRDRGIYGYTF.